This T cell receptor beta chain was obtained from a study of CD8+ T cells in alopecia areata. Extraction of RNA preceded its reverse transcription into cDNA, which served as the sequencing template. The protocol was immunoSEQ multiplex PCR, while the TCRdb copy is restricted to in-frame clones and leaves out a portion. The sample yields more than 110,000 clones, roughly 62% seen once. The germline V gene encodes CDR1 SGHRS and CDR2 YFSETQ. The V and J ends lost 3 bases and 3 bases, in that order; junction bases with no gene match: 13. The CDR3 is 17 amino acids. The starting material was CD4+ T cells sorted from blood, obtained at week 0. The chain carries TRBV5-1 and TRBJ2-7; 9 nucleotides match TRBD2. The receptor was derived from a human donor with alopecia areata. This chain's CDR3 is CASSSAGGSGLLYEQYF. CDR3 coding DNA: TGCGCCAGCAGCTCGGCGGGAGGGAGTGGTTTGCTCTACGAGCAGTACTTC.